Included here is one T cell receptor (beta chain) sequence, with context. TCRdb recomputed calls from the RACE reads with MiXCR, one row per CDR3 protein. Of around 150,000 distinct CDR3 sequences listed, around 15% are singletons. This sample's time point: patch test 1, 2 weeks after DPC sensitization. Treatment described: therapeutic diphenylcyclopropenone sensitization with weekly scalp DPC. Looked up from germline, CDR1 is ENHRY and CDR2 is SYGVKD. Trimming took 5 bases from V and 2 from J, leaving 7 bases between them. CDR3 length equals 12 residues. These data come from a study of human T cells and chemical hapten exposure.

The sequence was collected from a woman in her 30s with alopecia areata. Some clones in this sample may be carry-over from other donors' samples. The sequences come from whole blood, collected in connection with sensitization to the hapten diphenylcyclopropenone (DPC). The chain has TRBV10-3 and TRBJ2-7; either TRBD1 or TRBD2 may fit D (5 bases each). The CDR3 bases are TGTGCCATCAGTTGGGGGACCTACGAGCAGTACTTC. It specifies CAISWGTYEQYF.